Listed below are T cell receptor beta chains from one sample, sequenced in a study of PD-1 blockade in classical Hodgkin lymphoma. Method: immunoSEQ multiplex PCR; TCRdb's copy keeps in-frame clones and lacks some. The sample includes about 50,000 clones, roughly 90% of them seen just once. The sample consisted of peripheral blood mononuclear cells (PBMCs), taken before the fourth cycle of nivolumab. The receptor set was obtained from a human donor with classical Hodgkin lymphoma. CDR3s leave out the opening cysteine and the closing phenylalanine or tryptophan. Rows may omit the clone size; those that give it use once, few, many or a size class.

abundance	v_gene	CDR3aa
few	TRBV4-1	ASSQVNLVSTDTQY
NA	TRBV10-3	AIGAGEAYGYT
NA	TRBV7-6	ASSSLRDRGTTGELF
NA	TRBV4-2	ASSLRDRQDEQY
NA	TRBV18	ASSPTLGRSNTEAF
NA	TRBV4-2	ASSQDGDRDGGGYT
NA	TRBV5-1	ASSPSGNNEQF
NA	TRBV9	ASSNAWWQGVSNEQF
NA	TRBV4-1	ASSPLGGTGSTYEQY
NA	TRBV5-4	ASSLRQLYGYT
NA	TRBV6-5	ASSPPGQPYEQY
NA	TRBV15	ATSRAPGLAVEQY
NA	TRBV29-1	SVGNRGAAGANVLT
few	TRBV4-1	ASSQPTGLSYEQY
NA	TRBV28	ASRTGASSYNSPLH
NA	TRBV2	ASSEARTLAGGQY
NA	TRBV4-2	ASSQDLAGSSYNGQF
NA	TRBV7-3	ASSSGVTYT
NA	TRBV28	VSSLLAGVVNEQF
few	TRBV7-3	ASSFRDSKAYTEAF
NA	TRBV27	ASSTDTQY
NA	TRBV30	AWSVFLGQNEQF
NA	TRBV4-1	ASSQEPPRGPETQY
NA	TRBV9	ASSKVQGAGGANVLT
NA	TRBV6-5	ASRAGTGIFEQY
NA	TRBV5-6	ASSFYRGPYNEQF
few	TRBV2	ASSERVDVYGYT
NA	TRBV5-1	ASSSLLLAGGNEQF
NA	TRBV6-1	ASRDSVGVTDTQY
NA	TRBV7-8	ASSLQGAGNTIY
NA	TRBV6-1	ASRSQGKVNEQF
NA	TRBV7-2	ASNMRTDTQY
NA	TRBV5-4	ASSPTSGTTLQQY
NA	TRBV4-2	ASRATGTENEQF
NA	TRBV15	ATSRVGGRLAKNIQY
NA	TRBV23-1	ASSHRTGLLASYEQY
NA	TRBV18	ASSNNSGSKNIQY
once	TRBV15	ATSRGLAGAEQY
NA	TRBV5-1	ASSDTVPNYGYT
many	TRBV20-1	SVRTGYGYT
NA	TRBV7-9	ASSLSGNEQY
NA	TRBV5-1	ASSLAGGRPGRETQY
few	TRBV5-4	ASSFGLAKSSYEQY
NA	TRBV7-7	ASSASSSSYNEQF
NA	TRBV5-4	ASSTQQNSAKNIQY
NA	TRBV6-5	ASSLGVIVSEQF
NA	TRBV5-1	ASSLTRTGGEGGGYT
NA	TRBV11-2	ASSLEGRAGY
NA	TRBV2	ASSDGSNTGELF
NA	TRBV10-3	AHRGTDNSPLH
NA	TRBV10-1	ASSTSGRAYEQF
NA	TRBV7-2	ASSSYTEAF
once	TRBV6-5	ASSYWAENTEAF
NA	TRBV9	ASARGPLYEQY
NA	TRBV29-1	SVEFPSGSKETQY
NA	TRBV7-9	ASSLVGTFNTEAF
NA	TRBV6-5	ASRRTVRETQY